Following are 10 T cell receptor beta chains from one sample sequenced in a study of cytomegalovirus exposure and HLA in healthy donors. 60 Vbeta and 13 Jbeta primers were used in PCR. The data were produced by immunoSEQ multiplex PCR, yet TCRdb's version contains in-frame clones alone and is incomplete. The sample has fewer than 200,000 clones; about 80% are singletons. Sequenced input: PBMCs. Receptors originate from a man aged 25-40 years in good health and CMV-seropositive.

The CDR3 DNA reads TGCAGCGTTCTACCCCGGGGAGTGTTGAACACTGAAGCTTTCTTT. The encoded protein is CSVLPRGVLNTEAFF. The chain combines TRBV29-1 with TRBJ1-1; D uncertain. This CDR3 is built from 15 residues. V shed 5 bases and J shed 0 bases, with 16 bases lying between them. Germline V gives CDR1 SQVTM, CDR2 ANQGSEA.

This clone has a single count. CDR3 DNA: TGTGCCAGCAGCCAAGATACAGGGGGGAACACCGGGGAGCTGTTTTTT. Translated, it gives CASSQDTGGNTGELFF. The V call is TRBV4-2, the J call TRBJ2-2, with 8 bases aligning to TRBD1. There are 16 residues in the CDR3. The V segment lost 0 bases and the J segment 1 base; nucleotides outside the gene matches: 1. Germline V CDR1 and CDR2: LGHNA, YNFKEQ.

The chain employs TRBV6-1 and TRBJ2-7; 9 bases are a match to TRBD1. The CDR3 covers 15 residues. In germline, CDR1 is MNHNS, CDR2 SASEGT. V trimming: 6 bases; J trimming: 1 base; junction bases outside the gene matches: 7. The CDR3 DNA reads TGTGCCAGCAGAAGGGGACAGGGAAGGTCCTACGAGCAGTACTTC. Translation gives CASRRGQGRSYEQYF.

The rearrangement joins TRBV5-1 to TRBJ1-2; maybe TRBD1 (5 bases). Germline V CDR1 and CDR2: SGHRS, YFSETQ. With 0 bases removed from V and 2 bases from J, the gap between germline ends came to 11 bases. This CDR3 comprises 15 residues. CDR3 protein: CASSLGQLRNYGYTF. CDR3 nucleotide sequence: TGCGCCAGCAGCTTGGGACAGCTAAGGAACTATGGCTACACCTTC.

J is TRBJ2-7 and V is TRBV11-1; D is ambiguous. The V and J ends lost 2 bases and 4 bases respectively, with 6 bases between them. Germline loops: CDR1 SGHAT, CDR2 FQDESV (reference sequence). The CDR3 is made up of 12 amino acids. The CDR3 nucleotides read TGTGCCAGCAGCTTATCGGGTTACGAGCAGTACTTC. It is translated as CASSLSGYEQYF.

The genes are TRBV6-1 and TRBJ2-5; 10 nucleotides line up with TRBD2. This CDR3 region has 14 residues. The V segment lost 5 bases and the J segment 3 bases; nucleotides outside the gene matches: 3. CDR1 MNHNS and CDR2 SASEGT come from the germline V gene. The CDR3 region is CASSSGGAEETQYF. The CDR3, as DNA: TGTGCCAGCAGTAGCGGGGGGGCGGAAGAGACCCAGTACTTC.

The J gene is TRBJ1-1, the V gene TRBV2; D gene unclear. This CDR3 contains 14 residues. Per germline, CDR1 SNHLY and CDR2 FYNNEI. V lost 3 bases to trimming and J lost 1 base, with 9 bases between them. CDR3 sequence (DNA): TGTGCCAGCAGTGAGGGCCAGGCGAACACTGAAGCTTTCTTT. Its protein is CASSEGQANTEAFF.

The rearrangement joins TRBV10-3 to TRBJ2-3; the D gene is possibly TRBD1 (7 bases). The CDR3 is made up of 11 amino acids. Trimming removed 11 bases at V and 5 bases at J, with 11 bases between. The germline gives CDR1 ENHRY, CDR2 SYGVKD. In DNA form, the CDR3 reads TGTGCCTCCCAGGGGGGAGATACGCAGTATTTT. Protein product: CASQGGDTQYF.

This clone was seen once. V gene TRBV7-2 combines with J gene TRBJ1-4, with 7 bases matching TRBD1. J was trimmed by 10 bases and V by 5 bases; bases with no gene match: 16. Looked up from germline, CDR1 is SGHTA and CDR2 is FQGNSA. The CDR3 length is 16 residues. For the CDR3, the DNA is TGTGCCAGCAGCCCTATCGGCACAGGGGTGGGTACAAAACTGTTTTTT. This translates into CASSPIGTGVGTKLFF.

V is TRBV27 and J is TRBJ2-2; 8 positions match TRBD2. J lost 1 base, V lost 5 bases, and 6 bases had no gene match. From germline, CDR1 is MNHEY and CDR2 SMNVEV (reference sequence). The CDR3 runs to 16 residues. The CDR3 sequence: CASSPTGGLNTGELFF. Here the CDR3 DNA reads TGTGCCAGCAGTCCTACGGGGGGGCTGAACACCGGGGAGCTGTTTTTT.